This T cell receptor (beta chain) was retrieved from a study of cytomegalovirus exposure and HLA in healthy donors. With regard to this clone: Its antigen remains unidentified.

Primers for the PCR totalled 60 Vbeta and 13 Jbeta. The repertoire was sequenced with immunoSEQ multiplex PCR; TCRdb's copy has only in-frame clones and lacks some. The table has just over 150,000 clones, about 75% seen once. Broader study findings: Rarity marked most TCR sequences, yet some public TCRs occurred in many donors.

Germline V CDR1 and CDR2: MNHNY, SVGAGI (reference sequence). This CDR3 has 12 amino acids. V gave up 5 bases and J gave up 9 bases; unmatched junction bases: 1. Sequencing input: PBMCs. The chain employs TRBV6-6 and TRBJ1-6; 7 bases are a match to TRBD1. The TCR sequence derives from a female donor in good health and CMV-seronegative. CDR3 nucleotide sequence: TGTGCCAGCAGTACAGGGGCTTCACCCCTCCACTTT. Residues: CASSTGASPLHF.